This TCR beta chain was captured in a study of beta chain features in type 1 diabetes. Germline V gene data show CDR1 as SGHTA and CDR2 as FQGNSA. Unmatched junction bases numbered 2, after V lost 1 base and J lost 0 bases. This CDR3 region has 15 residues. General study points: Patients with Type 1 diabetes showed moderately but significantly shorter TCRB CDR3s in all four CD4+ subsets.

This clone was detected a few times. Its antigen is unknown. TCRB transcripts that were expressed got sequenced, as all of the isolated RNA had been reverse transcribed. The protocol was immunoSEQ multiplex PCR, while the TCRdb copy is restricted to in-frame clones and leaves out a portion. In the table there are about 370,000 clones, 8.5% to 10% of which are singletons. This TCR came from a man between 25 and 39 years old with type 1 diabetes. The specimen sequenced was central memory CD4+ T cells from blood. The chain has TRBV7-2 and TRBJ1-2; TRBD1 matches 7 bases. The CDR3 protein is CASSLGTGANYGYTF. The CDR3 DNA sequence: TGTGCCAGCAGCTTAGGAACAGGGGCTAACTATGGCTACACCTTC.